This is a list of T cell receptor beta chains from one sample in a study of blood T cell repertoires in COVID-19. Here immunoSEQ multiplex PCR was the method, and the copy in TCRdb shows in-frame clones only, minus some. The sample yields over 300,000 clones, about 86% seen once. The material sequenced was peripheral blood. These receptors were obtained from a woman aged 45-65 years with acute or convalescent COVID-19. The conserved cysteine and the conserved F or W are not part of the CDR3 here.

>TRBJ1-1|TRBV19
ASSTQDRKRWAF
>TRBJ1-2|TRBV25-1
ASSESRGQLYGYT
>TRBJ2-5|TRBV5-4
ASSLEGKGETQY
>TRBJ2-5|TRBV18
ASSGDSLQETQY
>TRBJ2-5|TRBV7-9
ASSPPQLLAGRAPETQY
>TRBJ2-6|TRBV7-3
ASSPNKGDNSGANVLT
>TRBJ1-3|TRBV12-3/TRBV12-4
ARRDSSGNTIY
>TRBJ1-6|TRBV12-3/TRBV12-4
ASSGTGDSPLH
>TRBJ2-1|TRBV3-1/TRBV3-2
ASSLGSDYNEQF
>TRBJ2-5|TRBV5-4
ASSLKQGQSQETQY
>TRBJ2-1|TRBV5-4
ASSLGTESYNEQF
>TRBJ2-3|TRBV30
AWSVGGSGGDTQY
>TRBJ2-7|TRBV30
AWSVWLAGPYEQY
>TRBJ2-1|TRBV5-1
ASNPGTTGEQF
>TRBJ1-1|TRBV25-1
ASSVMVGGMNTEAF
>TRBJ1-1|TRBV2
ASSGRTWDTEAF
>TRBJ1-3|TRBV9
ASSVGGGGRNSGNTIY
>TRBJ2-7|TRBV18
ASSRGLAGPYEQY
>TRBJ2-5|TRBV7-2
ASSWTTVQETQY
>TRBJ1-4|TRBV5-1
ASSLTTANEKLF
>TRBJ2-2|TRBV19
ASSIQIGHPNTGELF
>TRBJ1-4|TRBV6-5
ASSYSPSGNEKLF
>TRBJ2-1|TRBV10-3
AIREGLAGGREF
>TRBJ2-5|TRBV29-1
SVEELAGGQETQY
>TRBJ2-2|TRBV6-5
ASSYSGGMNTGELF
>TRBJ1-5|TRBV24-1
ATICRVSPNQPQH
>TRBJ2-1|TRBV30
AWSVRGNEQF
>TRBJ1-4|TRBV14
ASSTPGGAGEKLF
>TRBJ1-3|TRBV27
ASSLSLRGPGNTIY
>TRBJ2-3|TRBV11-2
ASSSLIREDTQY
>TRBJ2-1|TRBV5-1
ASSLDRANYNEQF
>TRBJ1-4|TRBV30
AWSRKPGSEKLF
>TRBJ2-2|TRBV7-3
ASSTGTSGGELF
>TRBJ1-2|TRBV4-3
ASSLGTESNYGYT
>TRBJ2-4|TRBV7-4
ASSLVAGYGAKNIQY